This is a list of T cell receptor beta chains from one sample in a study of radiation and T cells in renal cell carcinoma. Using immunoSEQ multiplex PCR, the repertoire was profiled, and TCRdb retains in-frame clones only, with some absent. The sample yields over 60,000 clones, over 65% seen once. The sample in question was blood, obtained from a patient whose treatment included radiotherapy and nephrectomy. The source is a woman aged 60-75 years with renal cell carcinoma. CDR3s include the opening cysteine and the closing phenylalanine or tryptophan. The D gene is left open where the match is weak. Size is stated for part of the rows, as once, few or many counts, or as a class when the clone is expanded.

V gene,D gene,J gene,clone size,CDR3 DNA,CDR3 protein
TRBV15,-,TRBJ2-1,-,TGTGCCACCACCAGTGGGGCAGCCTACAATGAGCAGTTCTTC,CATTSGAAYNEQFF
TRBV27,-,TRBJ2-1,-,TGTGCCAGCAGTTTCTTTAGGTGGGATGAGCAGTTCTTC,CASSFFRWDEQFF
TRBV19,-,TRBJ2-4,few,TGTGCCAGTAGTACGGGACTTCCCAAAAACATTCAGTACTTC,CASSTGLPKNIQYF
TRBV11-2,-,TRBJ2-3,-,TGTGCCAGCAGCCAACCGGGGTCAAGAAGGGGAGAATCCGCCCTAGTTCTGTATTTT,CASSQPGSRRGESALVLYF
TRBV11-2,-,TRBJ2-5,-,TGTGCCAGCAGCTCCTCCCCGGAGACCCAGTACTTC,CASSSSPETQYF
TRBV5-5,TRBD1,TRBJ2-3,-,TGTGCCAGCAGTTCGAGAATAGGGACAGCGATCACAGATACGCAGTATTTT,CASSSRIGTAITDTQYF
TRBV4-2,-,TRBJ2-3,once,TGTGCCAGCAGCCAAGATCCGGAGACCTCGCAGTATTTT,CASSQDPETSQYF
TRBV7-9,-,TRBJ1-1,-,TGTGCCAGCAGCCCCGATTGGTGGGACACTGAAGCTTTCTTT,CASSPDWWDTEAFF
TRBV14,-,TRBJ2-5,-,TGTGCCAGCAGCCAAGATCCCCCCCCGGAGACCCAGTACTTC,CASSQDPPPETQYF
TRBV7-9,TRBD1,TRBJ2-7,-,TGTGCCAGCAGTCCAAAAGGACAGGTGTACGAGCAGTACTTC,CASSPKGQVYEQYF
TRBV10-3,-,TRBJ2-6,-,TGTGCCATCAGTGAGTCGAAGGCAAGCAACTCTGGGGCCAACGTCCTGACTTTC,CAISESKASNSGANVLTF